This TCR beta chain was recovered during a study of T cells in tumors after PD-1 blockade (dated by TCRdb to between 2018 and 2021). Turning to the overall study: Prior checkpoint blockade, systemic immunosuppressant use, and recent radiotherapy or other anti-cancer therapy within 4 weeks were grounds for patient exclusion. On average, peripheral blood samples had some 110,000 TCR templates (range roughly 21,000-257,772) and fewer than 45,000 unique clonotypes. Clinical response was assessed using RECIST version 1.1. A subset of patients also received ongoing daily vismodegib 150 mg during anti-PD-1 treatment. Treatment consisted of either cemiplimab 350 mg every 2 weeks or pembrolizumab 200 mg every 3 weeks. To compare blood and tumor clonotypes, bulk TCR sequencing was performed on some 10 peripheral blood samples from roughly five patients. Paired single-cell RNA and TCR sequencing was performed on site-matched tumors from BCC or SCC patients before and after anti-PD-1 therapy.

The time point label, as the study defines it: after anti-PD-1 therapy. Genomic DNA extracted from tumor biopsies or peripheral blood was used for bulk TCRbeta sequencing, with input ranging from roughly 616 ng to 6,500 ng. Every patient was a poor candidate for surgical resection and had histologically proven advanced or metastatic basal or squamous cell carcinoma. The basal cell carcinoma cohort was made up of about 10 patients, and bulk tumor TCR sequencing was performed for roughly 8 of these patients. This clone has just one count. This receptor's antigen is unknown. The record has no base qualities; no much larger clone is one base away. V was cut back by 6 bases and J by 4 bases, leaving a gap of 18 bases between them. The CDR3 runs 16 residues from the cysteine to the phenylalanine. Only CDR3 DNA remains: 48 bases, in frame from the first base. CDR1 and CDR2 are drawn from the germline V gene: MGHDK, SYGVNS.

Deep TCRbeta sequencing was performed with the immunoSEQ platform. In the authors' own workflow: For further analysis, only productive rearrangements were exported from the immunoSEQ Analyzer. T cell phenotypes were assigned to bulk TCRbeta clonotypes by matching the clonotypes to single-cell RNA+TCR-seq clones with the same TCRbeta sequence. Using bulk TCR sequencing data, clone enrichment in tumor was calculated by dividing a clone's tumor frequency by the same clone's PBMC frequency. GLIPH was used to group TCRs into specificity groups, clusters of distinct TCRs likely recognizing common antigens via shared CDR3 motifs. TCRdb took this table from immuneACCESS and kept in-frame rearrangements with V and J called. Such tables lack part of the clones; where checked against another copy, unresolved V genes explain under half of the gap, and the rest is unexplained. The DNA gave D and trimming, while V, J and clone size come from that table. This sample is represented by around 34,000 clones; roughly two thirds of them were singletons. The top ten hold around 38% of the sample.

Overall study results and their limits: Where the novel T cell clones came from was not determined, and possible sources could include lymphoid organs or rare unexpanded clones inside the tumor or in the tumor periphery. Approximately 41% of the TCR clonotypes from tumors also showed up in blood, and some novel exhausted tumor clones were present in pre-treatment blood, which suggests peripheral recruitment.

The sequence was obtained from a human donor with basal cell carcinoma. The chain employs TRBV25-1 and TRBJ2-2; the D gene assignment is perhaps TRBD1 or TRBD2, with each matching 6 bases. Here the sequenced sample was PBMCs, taken after anti-PD-1 treatment. The encoded CDR3 is CASRPIRGAGTGELFF. The DNA is as follows: TGTGCCAGCAGGCCCATCAGGGGAGCGGGCACCGGGGAGCTGTTTTTT.